This TCR beta chain was recovered during a study of brain T cells in children with intractable seizures. Profiling relied on immunoSEQ multiplex PCR, and the TCRdb table lists in-frame clones only, not all of them. Of approximately 330,000 clones listed, about 93% are singletons. Study-level findings and limits: Pre-surgery blood may have been undersampled, hiding some clones.

Worth noting for this clone: Its antigen remains unidentified.

CDR3 length equals 12 residues. The ends were cut back, 0 bases at V and 6 bases at J, with 6 bases in the middle. CDR1 ENHRY and CDR2 SYGVKD come from the germline V gene. This sample's time point: blood from clinic visit 5 months post-surgery; TSC patient then seizure free. Patients received at least one anti-epileptic drug before surgery. This rearrangement joins TRBV10-3 to TRBJ2-7; no definite D call. The input for sequencing was peripheral blood, taken 4 to 5 months after surgery. The TCR was taken from a boy under three years old with tuberous sclerosis and intractable seizures. The CDR3 nucleotides are TGTGCCATCAGTGAGTCGCGTCGCGAGCAGTACTTC. Its translation: CAISESRREQYF.